Each of the 12 T cell receptor beta chains below was sequenced from the same sample in a study of post-analysis software for immune sequencing data. The study's findings and limits: Four to six TRBV segments were more frequent in patients than controls; TRBV5-6, TRBV5-1 and TRBV20-1 belonged to this group.

These receptors are not linked to any known antigen. Unique molecular identifiers featured in each of the TCR beta cDNA libraries. TCRdb processed the PCR reads anew with MiXCR; each CDR3 protein has one entry. Among 400,000 to 500,000 distinct CDR3 sequences listed, 35% to 45% were seen once. The sample taken for sequencing was blood. These receptors all stem from a girl aged 2 to 9 with multiple sclerosis.

This clonotype was seen a handful of times. CDR3 loop: CAISGLPLLGDNEQFF. CDR3 sequence (DNA): TGTGCCATCAGTGGCCTCCCGCTACTAGGTGACAATGAGCAGTTCTTC. The chain has TRBV10-3 and TRBJ2-1, with TRBD2 as a possible D gene (5 bases). Looked up from germline, CDR1 is ENHRY and CDR2 is SYGVKD. Trimming removed 4 bases from V and 5 bases from J, with 18 bases in between. CDR3 length: 16 residues.

This clonotype was seen a handful of times. The chain's CDR3 is CASSQAFTILNEQFF. The CDR3, as DNA: TGTGCCAGCAGCCAAGCCTTCACAATACTAAATGAGCAGTTCTTC. The chain carries TRBV3-1 and TRBJ2-1; D is unclear. CDR3 size: 15 residues. In germline, CDR1 is LGHDT, CDR2 YNNKEL (reference sequence). V dropped 1 base and J dropped 7 bases, with 14 bases sitting between them.

J is TRBJ2-1 and V is TRBV6-5; D is tentatively TRBD1 or TRBD2 (5 bases each). The germline V gene encodes CDR1 MNHEY and CDR2 SVGAGI. The CDR3 is 15 amino acids. Trimming removed 6 bases from V and 0 bases from J, with 12 bases in between. CDR3 in DNA: TGTGCCAGCAGACCGACGGGGCCCTCCTACAATGAGCAGTTCTTC. Translated: CASRPTGPSYNEQFF.

The V call is TRBV9, the J call TRBJ2-5; 9 bases are shared with TRBD2. Germline V gene data show CDR1 as SGDLS and CDR2 as YYNGEE. The ends lost 4 bases at V and 5 bases at J; junction bases unmatched: 6. This CDR3 has 14 amino acids. Here the CDR3 DNA reads TGTGCCAGCAGCACGACCGGACTAGCGGAGACCCAGTACTTC. Protein: CASSTTGLAETQYF.

CDR3 sequence (DNA): TGTGCCAGCAGCTCCTACCCAGAGCTAGCGCCAAGCTACGAGCAGTACTTC. It encodes CASSSYPELAPSYEQYF. V and J are TRBV7-2 and TRBJ2-7; D may be TRBD2 (6 bases). V gave up 4 bases and J gave up 3 bases, with 22 bases separating them. The CDR3 covers 17 residues. CDR1 is SGHTA, CDR2 FQGNSA, per germline.

This clonotype has just a few counts. The chain uses TRBV20-1 and TRBJ2-5; 10 bases line up with TRBD2. The germline CDR1 and CDR2 sequences are DFQATT and SNEGSKA (reference sequence). The CDR3 runs to 16 residues. Trimming removed 2 bases from V and 1 base from J; junction bases left unmatched: 7. CDR3: CSARPTSGVFQETQYF. CDR3 nucleotide sequence: TGCAGTGCTAGACCCACTAGCGGGGTTTTCCAAGAGACCCAGTACTTC.

V and J are TRBV19 and TRBJ2-5, with a possible D match to TRBD1 (6 bases). The J call may be faulty, since TRBJ2-7 better matches the DNA end. The CDR3 is 16 residues long. The V gene's germline CDR1 is LNHDA and CDR2 SQIVND (reference sequence). This CDR3 is CASSIPLGTRGNEQYF. The CDR3 DNA follows: TGTGCCAGTAGTATACCCCTCGGGACAAGGGGTAACGAGCAGTACTTC.

The table lists this clonotype with many counts. The chain employs TRBV6-5 and TRBJ2-7; 12 bases are shared with TRBD2. The V gene's germline CDR1 is MNHEY and CDR2 SVGAGI. V gave up 8 bases and J gave up 2 bases; unmatched junction bases: 1. The CDR3 has 13 residues. CDR3 in amino acids: CASRTSGTYEQYF. CDR3 DNA: TGTGCCAGCCGGACTAGCGGGACCTACGAGCAGTACTTC.

The J gene is TRBJ2-3, the V gene TRBV24-1; D unresolved. V lost 4 bases and J 4 bases, leaving 14 bases between the germline ends. Germline loops: CDR1 KGHDR, CDR2 SFDVKD. The CDR3 has 15 residues. CDR3 DNA sequence: TGTGCCACCAGTGAAAACTCACAGAGGCCAGATACGCAGTATTTT. It encodes CATSENSQRPDTQYF.

In this sample, this clonotype turned up a few times. The chain employs TRBV20-1 and TRBJ2-1; 8 nucleotides match TRBD2. CDR3 size: 15 residues. The V segment lost 6 bases and the J segment 3 bases; nucleotides outside the gene matches: 10. CDR1 DFQATT and CDR2 SNEGSKA come from the germline V gene (reference sequence). The DNA for the CDR3 is TGCAGTGCATCTTCGACTAGCGAGGTCTACAATGAGCAGTTCTTC. It translates to CSASSTSEVYNEQFF.

This clonotype occurred a few times. The chain has TRBV20-1 and TRBJ1-6; tentatively, D is TRBD1 (5 bases). Germline CDR1 and CDR2: DFQATT and SNEGSKA (reference sequence). The CDR3 has 17 residues. Trimming took off 3 bases at V and 0 bases at J, with 15 bases between the two ends. The CDR3 DNA reads TGCAGTGCTAGGGAGGCAGGGTGGGGCTCCTATAATTCACCCCTCCACTTT. This encodes CSAREAGWGSYNSPLHF.

The sample holds a few counts of this clonotype. This sequence joins TRBV6-5 and TRBJ2-7, with D perhaps matching TRBD1 (5 bases). CDR3 length equals 14 residues. Per germline, CDR1 MNHEY and CDR2 SVGAGI. V was trimmed by 4 bases and J by 3 bases, leaving 13 bases between them. CDR3 loop: CASSWTRGNYEQYF. CDR3 bases: TGTGCCAGCAGTTGGACAAGAGGAAACTACGAGCAGTACTTC.